Listed here are 4 T cell receptor beta chains from one sample, sequenced in a study of cytomegalovirus exposure and HLA in healthy donors. Profiling relied on immunoSEQ multiplex PCR, and the TCRdb table lists in-frame clones only, not all of them. The sample shows roughly 130,000 clones, roughly 90% of them seen only once. The source material was PBMCs. The receptors come from a young man in good health and CMV-seronegative.

This clone occurred a few times. The chain uses TRBV5-4 and TRBJ2-7; 7 positions agree with TRBD2. V shed 2 bases and J 2 bases; nucleotides not matched to a gene: 4. In germline, CDR1 is SGHNT, CDR2 YYREEE (reference sequence). The CDR3 has 14 amino acids. CDR3 in amino acids: CASSLPGGTYEQYF. The CDR3, as DNA: TGTGCCAGCAGCTTACCGGGAGGTACCTACGAGCAGTACTTC.

The chain is built from TRBV18 and TRBJ1-2; 8 bases are a match to TRBD1. The CDR3 totals 15 residues. Germline V CDR1 and CDR2: KGHSH, LQKENI. With 1 base clipped from V and 0 bases from J, the junction kept 1 base outside the gene matches. CDR3 amino acids: CASSPLTGANYGYTF. CDR3 sequence (DNA): TGTGCCAGCTCACCACTGACAGGGGCTAACTATGGCTACACCTTC.

This rearrangement joins TRBV9 to TRBJ2-2; a weak D match, TRBD2 (6 bases). In germline, CDR1 is SGDLS, CDR2 YYNGEE. Trimming took off 4 bases at V and 6 bases at J, with 7 bases between the two ends. The CDR3 length is 12 residues. DNA for the CDR3: TGTGCCAGCAGCCCGGGGGCCGGGGAGCTGTTTTTT. This gives the protein CASSPGAGELFF. Drawing the rest from reference TRBV9 and TRBJ2-2, the complete variable domain is DSGVTQTPKHLITATGQRVTLRCSPRSGDLSVYWYQQSLDQGLQFLIQYYNGEERAKGNILERFSAQQFPDLHSELNLSSLELGDSALYFCASSPGAGELFFGEGSRLTVL.

The chain recombines TRBV27 with TRBJ2-5; no clear D gene. Trimming took 5 bases from V and 6 from J, leaving 10 bases between them. The CDR3 contains 12 residues. The V gene's germline CDR1 is MNHEY and CDR2 SMNVEV (reference sequence). The CDR3 nucleotides are TGTGCCAGCAGTCCGGGTTGGAAGACCCAGTACTTC. Translating gives CASSPGWKTQYF.